This T cell receptor beta chain was recovered during a study of naive and memory T cell subsets. Study results and limitations: This RNA-based method may be sensitive to activation-related transcript changes.

This clonotype was detected many times. Its cognate antigen is unknown. Alpha and beta constant region primers primed reverse transcription for blood and skin samples. TCRdb redid the calling of the 5' RACE reads with MiXCR, one entry per CDR3 protein. The top ten clones hold roughly 1.9% of a sample with just over 25,000 distinct CDR3 sequences, roughly 23% of them seen once. Whole blood, 2.5 to 3 ml, came from adult healthy volunteers. Unsorted total RNA, about 1 to 1,100 ng, was DNase treated before reverse transcription. The sequence was collected from a female donor in good health.

CDR3 coding DNA: TGCAGTGCTAGAGACAGTACTAACTATGGCTACACCTTC. Protein: CSARDSTNYGYTF. The chain recombines TRBV20-1 with TRBJ1-2; no definite D call. This CDR3 is 13 amino acids long. V was cut by 0 bases and J by 0 bases, with 5 bases left in between. Germline CDR1 DFQATT, CDR2 SNEGSKA (reference sequence).